What follows describes a single T cell receptor beta chain. As yet, its antigen is unknown. The data belong to a study of cytomegalovirus exposure and HLA in healthy donors. This CDR3 has 16 amino acids. The germline V gene has CDR1 MNHEY and CDR2 SVGAGI. With 2 bases clipped from V and 6 bases from J, the junction kept 10 bases outside the gene matches. Study-level points and caveats: A link between a missense DCLRE1C variant and TCR beta V- and J-gene trimming emerged from a later analysis.

The PCR made use of 60 Vbeta and 13 Jbeta primers. Clones were sequenced by immunoSEQ multiplex PCR, and TCRdb holds only the in-frame ones, with some missing. The repertoire consists of about 120,000 clones, with roughly 80% occurring once and the leading ten covering roughly 2.7%. The chain uses TRBV6-5 and TRBJ1-2, with 9 bases matching TRBD1. The receptor's source is a female donor in good health and CMV-seronegative. Sequencing was done on a sample of PBMCs. The CDR3 coding sequence is TGTGCCAGCAGTTACATAGGGACAGGGAATGCCCATGGCTACACCTTC. Translation: CASSYIGTGNAHGYTF.